The T cell receptor beta chain under discussion was sequenced for a study of somatic mutations in cytotoxic T cells in rheumatoid arthritis. Study-level information: The researchers flow-sorted some T-cell populations stained with V beta antibodies and got nearly 100% purity, and these included V beta1+ cells sequenced for TCRB.

Sequencing was performed with immunoSEQ multiplex PCR; in TCRdb, only in-frame clones are kept and a portion is missing. The sample includes about 2,300 clones, around 81% of them seen just once. General study findings and limits: The targets (antigens) of the expanded CD8+ clones were not known.

For this clone: Its specificity is unknown. The junction shows a germline mismatch at one end, possibly a read error. Other DNA sequences in the same sample also yield this CDR3.

The sequence was collected from a woman between 70 and 85 years old with rheumatoid arthritis. The sample consisted of CD8+ T cells sorted from blood.

The CDR3 loop reads CASSPTGVSYNSPLHF. The CDR3 DNA follows: TGTGCCAGCAGCCCTACAGGGGTCTCCTATAATTCCCCCCTCCACTTT. The chain combines TRBV28 with TRBJ1-6, with 7 positions matching TRBD1. This CDR3 spans 16 amino acids. Germline V gene lookup returns CDR1 MDHEN and CDR2 SYDVKM.